This T cell receptor beta chain was retrieved from a study of blood T cell repertoires in COVID-19. In the study's own analysis: Estimates of nucleated cell counts were drawn from the amplification of reference gene primers. Assay: immunoSEQ multiplex PCR; the TCRdb copy retains only in-frame clones and omits some. Clonal size and the V and J genes are those of that table, whereas D and trimming came from the DNA. The sample lists about 73,000 clones, about 88% occurring once. Source material: peripheral blood. The receptor was derived from a man older than 75 with acute or convalescent COVID-19.

The CDR3 reads CASSLRQGLGSYEQYF. The CDR3, as DNA: TGTGCCAGCAGCCTCCGACAGGGGTTGGGGTCTTACGAGCAGTACTTC. This sequence joins TRBV5-5 and TRBJ2-7; the match to TRBD1 covers 8 bases. The CDR3 is 16 residues long. V trimming: 4 bases; J trimming: 4 bases; junction bases outside the gene matches: 13. Germline CDR1 and CDR2: SGHKS and YYEKEE (reference sequence).